This T cell receptor (beta chain) was documented in a study of T cell responses to AZD1222 COVID-19 vaccine. CDR3 length: 15 amino acids. Trimming at V came to 2 bases and at J to 2 bases, leaving 6 bases not matched to a gene. CDR1 is SGHRS and CDR2 is YFSETQ in the germline V gene. The table came from immunoSEQ multiplex PCR; TCRdb's copy has only in-frame clones and leaves some out. The table records 90,000 to 150,000 clones, around 92% of them present only once. The V and J genes are TRBV5-1 and TRBJ2-7; TRBD1 agrees at 8 bases. This material consisted of peripheral blood, taken on day 0 of AZD1222 vaccination. This receptor was obtained from an adult in good health. The CDR3 DNA sequence: TGCGCCAGCAGCTTTGCGCAGGGGGCCACCTACGAGCAGTACTTC. Translated: CASSFAQGATYEQYF.